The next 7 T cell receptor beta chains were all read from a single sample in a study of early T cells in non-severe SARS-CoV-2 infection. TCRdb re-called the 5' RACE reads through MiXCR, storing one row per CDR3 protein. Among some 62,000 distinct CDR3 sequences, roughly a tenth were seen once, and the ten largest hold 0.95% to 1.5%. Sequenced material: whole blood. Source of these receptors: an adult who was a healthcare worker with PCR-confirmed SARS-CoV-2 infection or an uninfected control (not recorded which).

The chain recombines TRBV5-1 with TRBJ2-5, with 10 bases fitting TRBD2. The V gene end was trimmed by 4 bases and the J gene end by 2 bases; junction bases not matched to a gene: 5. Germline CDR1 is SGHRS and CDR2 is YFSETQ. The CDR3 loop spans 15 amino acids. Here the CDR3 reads CASSVKTSGQETQYF. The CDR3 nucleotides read TGCGCCAGCAGCGTCAAGACTAGCGGGCAAGAGACCCAGTACTTC.

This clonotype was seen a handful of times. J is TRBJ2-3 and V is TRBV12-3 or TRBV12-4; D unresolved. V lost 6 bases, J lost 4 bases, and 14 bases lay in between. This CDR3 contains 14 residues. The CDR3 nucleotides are TGTGCCAGCAGGAAAGGACCTGGGCCAGATACGCAGTATTTT. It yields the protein CASRKGPGPDTQYF.

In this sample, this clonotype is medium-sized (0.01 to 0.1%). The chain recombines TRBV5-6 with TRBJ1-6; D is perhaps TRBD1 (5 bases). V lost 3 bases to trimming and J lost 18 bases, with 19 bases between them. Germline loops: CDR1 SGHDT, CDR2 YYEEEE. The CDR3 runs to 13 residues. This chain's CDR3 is CASSYAEGKRPHF. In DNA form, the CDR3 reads TGTGCCAGCAGCTACGCCGAGGGGAAGCGTCCCCACTTT.

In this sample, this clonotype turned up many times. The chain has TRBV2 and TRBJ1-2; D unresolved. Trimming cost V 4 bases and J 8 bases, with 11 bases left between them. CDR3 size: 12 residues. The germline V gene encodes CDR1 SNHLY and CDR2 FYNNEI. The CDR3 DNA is TGTGCCAGCAGTGTGGAGATTTGGGGCTACACCTTC. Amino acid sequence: CASSVEIWGYTF.

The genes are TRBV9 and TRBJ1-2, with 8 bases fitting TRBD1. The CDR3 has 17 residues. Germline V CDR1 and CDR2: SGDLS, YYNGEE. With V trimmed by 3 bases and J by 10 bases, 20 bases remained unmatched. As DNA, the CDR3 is TGTGCCAGCAGCGCATCCTTTAACCGACAGGGGATGGATGACTACACCTTC. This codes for CASSASFNRQGMDDYTF.

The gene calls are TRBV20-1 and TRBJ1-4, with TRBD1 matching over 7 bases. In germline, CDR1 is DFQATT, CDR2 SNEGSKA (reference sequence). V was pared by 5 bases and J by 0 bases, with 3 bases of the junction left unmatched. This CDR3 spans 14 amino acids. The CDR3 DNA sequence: TGCAGTGCTCCTGACAGGGCAACTAATGAAAAACTGTTTTTT. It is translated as CSAPDRATNEKLFF.

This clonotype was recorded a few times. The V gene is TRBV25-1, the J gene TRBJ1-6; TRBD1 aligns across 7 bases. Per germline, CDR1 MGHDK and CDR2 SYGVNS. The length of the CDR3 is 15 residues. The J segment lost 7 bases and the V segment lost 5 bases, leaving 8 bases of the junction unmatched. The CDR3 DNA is TGTGCCAGCAGTCTTGACAGGGTGCCAAATTCACCCCTCCACTTT. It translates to CASSLDRVPNSPLHF.